Only one count was recorded for the clone carrying this T cell receptor beta chain. Its antigen is still unknown. This sample was included in a study of cytomegalovirus exposure and HLA in healthy donors. This PCR relied on a set of 60 Vbeta primers and 13 Jbeta primers. Clones were sequenced by immunoSEQ multiplex PCR, and TCRdb holds only the in-frame ones, with some missing. The sample shows approximately 80,000 clones, under 85% of them seen only once. Germline V lookup: CDR1 SGHTA, CDR2 FQGTGA. V dropped 0 bases and J dropped 1; count of bases not matched to a gene: 4. CDR3 size: 16 residues. General study findings and limits: There were some V segments, including TRBV6-2 and TRBV6-3, excluded as indistinguishable. Most of the TCR beta V segments (in an earlier analysis) were productive either about 87% or about 30% of the time.

Sequenced input: PBMCs. The receptor comes from a middle-aged woman in good health and CMV-seropositive. The rearrangement links TRBV7-3 to TRBJ2-3, with TRBD2 identical over 7 bases. The DNA of the CDR3 is TGTGCCAGCAGCTTAACAGTGGCGGGGGGCACAGATACGCAGTATTTT. Amino acids: CASSLTVAGGTDTQYF.